A selection of T cell receptor beta chains follows, all from one sample in a study of blood T cell repertoires in COVID-19. TCRdb's table, derived via immunoSEQ multiplex PCR, lists solely in-frame clones and lacks some. The sample consists of 350,000 to 400,000 clones, approximately 90% of them appearing once. Sequencing input: PBMCs or T cells enriched from blood (not recorded which). Receptors were obtained from a woman in her thirties or forties who had been exposed to COVID-19. Each CDR3 is given with its conserved first and last residue. D genes are given only for firm matches. The size of a clone is reported for some rows only, either as once, few or many, or as a class for expanded clones.

D gene	clone size	V gene	J gene	CDR3 protein	CDR3 DNA
.	.	TRBV3-1/TRBV3-2	TRBJ1-1	CASSLKLSTEAFF	TGTGCCAGCAGCCTAAAGTTGAGCACTGAAGCTTTCTTT
TRBD1	.	TRBV9	TRBJ1-2	CASSPRDRVLSNYGYTF	TGTGCCAGCAGCCCTCGGGACAGGGTTCTTTCGAACTATGGCTACACCTTC
TRBD2	.	TRBV5-4	TRBJ2-1	CASSFRLAGGQDEQFF	TGTGCCAGCAGCTTTCGACTAGCGGGAGGGCAGGATGAGCAGTTCTTC
TRBD1	.	TRBV3-1/TRBV3-2	TRBJ2-3	CASSLQDRGDTQYF	TGTGCCAGCAGCCTACAAGACAGGGGAGATACGCAGTATTTT
TRBD1	.	TRBV15	TRBJ1-6	CATSRDLGDRGEPLHF	TGTGCCACCAGCAGAGATCTTGGGGACAGGGGCGAACCCCTCCACTTT
.	.	TRBV27	TRBJ2-7	CASSLGSEQYF	TGTGCCAGCAGTTTGGGGAGCGAGCAGTACTTC
.	.	TRBV7-8	TRBJ2-2	CASSYRQTNTGELFF	TGTGCCAGCAGCTACCGACAGACGAACACCGGGGAGCTGTTTTTT
.	.	TRBV29-1	TRBJ1-3	CSVEQGSGNTIYF	TGCAGCGTTGAACAGGGCTCTGGAAACACCATATATTTT
.	.	TRBV5-1	TRBJ1-6	CASSLEQGNSYNSPLHF	TGCGCCAGCAGCTTGGAACAGGGAAACTCCTATAATTCACCCCTCCACTTT
TRBD1	.	TRBV18	TRBJ1-5	CASSWTGGGNNQPQHF	TGTGCCAGCTCATGGACAGGGGGCGGAAATAATCAGCCCCAGCATTTT
TRBD2	few	TRBV3-1/TRBV3-2	TRBJ2-1	CASSQSAGGRNNEQFF	TGTGCCAGCAGCCAATCAGCGGGGGGGCGAAACAATGAGCAGTTCTTC
.	.	TRBV3-1/TRBV3-2	TRBJ1-1	CASSQVGGETEAFF	TGTGCCAGCAGCCAGGTTGGGGGGGAAACTGAAGCTTTCTTT
TRBD1	.	TRBV5-6	TRBJ1-1	CASSSPLRGQGIWNTEAFF	TGTGCCAGCAGCTCCCCACTTCGAGGACAGGGTATTTGGAACACTGAAGCTTTCTTT
.	.	TRBV27	TRBJ2-2	CASSPSLLAGELFF	TGTGCCAGCAGTCCGTCTCTATTGGCCGGGGAGCTGTTTTTT
.	.	TRBV11-3	TRBJ2-5	CASSDPGSKETQYF	TGTGCCAGCAGCGACCCCGGGTCGAAAGAGACCCAGTACTTC
TRBD2	.	TRBV6-5	TRBJ2-3	CASRISGGDTDTQYF	TGTGCCAGCAGGATTAGCGGGGGGGACACAGATACGCAGTATTTT
.	.	TRBV12-3/TRBV12-4	TRBJ1-6	CASSYNNSPLHF	TGTGCCAGCAGTTACAATAATTCACCCCTCCACTTT
.	.	TRBV28	TRBJ1-1	CASRGRPEAFF	TGTGCCAGCAGGGGGAGGCCTGAAGCTTTCTTT
TRBD2	.	TRBV12-5	TRBJ2-3	CASGLGLAGRTDTQYF	TGTGCTAGTGGTCTGGGACTAGCGGGGCGCACAGATACGCAGTATTTT
TRBD2	.	TRBV12-3/TRBV12-4	TRBJ2-1	CASSLGGEQFF	TGTGCCAGCAGTTTGGGGGGGGAGCAGTTCTTC
.	.	TRBV10-2	TRBJ2-7	CASTPGGGEQYF	TGCGCCAGCACTCCAGGGGGAGGCGAGCAGTACTTC
TRBD2	many	TRBV5-1	TRBJ2-7	CASGLAGGTTYEQYF	TGCGCCAGTGGACTAGCGGGAGGTACAACCTACGAGCAGTACTTC
TRBD2	.	TRBV15	TRBJ2-2	CATSRGTSGANTGELFF	TGTGCCACCAGCAGGGGGACTAGCGGGGCGAACACCGGGGAGCTGTTTTTT
TRBD2	.	TRBV10-3	TRBJ2-3	CAISPGRTLDTQYF	TGTGCCATCTCTCCCGGGAGGACTTTGGATACGCAGTATTTT
.	.	TRBV19	TRBJ1-2	CASSPRSYGYTF	TGTGCCAGTAGCCCTAGAAGTTATGGCTACACCTTC
TRBD1	.	TRBV2	TRBJ2-7	CASSEPWTGMDEQYF	TGTGCCAGCAGTGAACCCTGGACAGGGATGGACGAGCAGTACTTC
TRBD1	.	TRBV7-2	TRBJ1-1	CASSPRTGVAYFEAFF	TGTGCCAGCAGCCCGAGGACAGGGGTCGCCTACTTTGAAGCTTTCTTT
.	.	TRBV7-2	TRBJ1-2	CASSLLRQAGYTF	TGTGCCAGCAGCCTGCTGAGACAGGCGGGCTACACCTTC
.	.	TRBV7-9	TRBJ1-2	CASSSRTAMDGYTF	TGTGCCAGCAGCTCCAGGACAGCGATGGATGGCTACACCTTC
TRBD2	.	TRBV6-5	TRBJ2-7	CASTAPGRGYEQYF	TGTGCCAGCACCGCACCGGGGAGGGGATACGAGCAGTACTTC
.	.	TRBV7-8	TRBJ2-7	CASSFRGSYEQYF	TGTGCCAGCAGCTTTCGCGGGTCCTACGAGCAGTACTTC
.	.	TRBV27	TRBJ2-7	CASSLSPAYEQYF	TGTGCCAGCAGTTTATCCCCTGCCTACGAGCAGTACTTC
TRBD1	.	TRBV18	TRBJ2-3	CASSPSLAQGIDTQYF	TGTGCCAGCTCACCATCTCTAGCACAGGGGATAGATACGCAGTATTTT
.	.	TRBV18	TRBJ1-4	CASSPTADFNEKLFF	TGTGCCAGCTCACCAACGGCTGACTTTAATGAAAAACTGTTTTTT
TRBD1	.	TRBV14	TRBJ2-1	CASSAGGQGHLDEQFF	TGTGCCAGCAGCGCGGGTGGACAGGGCCACTTGGATGAGCAGTTCTTC
TRBD1	.	TRBV5-4	TRBJ1-2	CASSLSGTGTYGYTF	TGTGCCAGCAGCTTGTCCGGGACAGGGACTTATGGCTACACCTTC
TRBD2	.	TRBV10-1	TRBJ2-2	CASSLAGTNTGELFF	TGCGCCAGCAGTCTAGCGGGCACTAACACCGGGGAGCTGTTTTTT
.	once	TRBV24-1	TRBJ2-1	CATSDLRRDRSNEQFF	TGTGCCACCAGTGATTTAAGGCGGGACAGATCCAATGAACAGTTCTTC
.	.	TRBV3-1/TRBV3-2	TRBJ1-2	CASSQDRQGRGYTF	TGTGCCAGCAGCCAAGATAGGCAGGGTCGTGGCTACACCTTC
.	.	TRBV2	TRBJ2-2	CASSPGYTGELFF	TGTGCCAGCAGCCCAGGGTACACCGGGGAGCTGTTTTTT
.	.	TRBV6-2/TRBV6-3	TRBJ2-1	CASSYPTSSATAYNEQFF	TGTGCCAGCAGTTACCCGACTTCTTCAGCTACCGCCTACAATGAGCAGTTCTTC
.	.	TRBV7-8	TRBJ1-5	CASSWNRQDSNQPQHF	TGTGCCAGCAGTTGGAACCGACAGGATAGCAATCAGCCCCAGCATTTT
TRBD1	.	TRBV9	TRBJ2-5	CASSAGTQGTQETQYF	TGTGCCAGCAGCGCGGGGACACAGGGGACCCAAGAGACCCAGTACTTC
TRBD1	.	TRBV7-6	TRBJ1-3	CASSLRQGEGNTIYF	TGTGCCAGCAGCTTAAGGCAGGGGGAAGGAAACACCATATATTTT
.	.	TRBV7-9	TRBJ1-2	CASSHGVTYGYTF	TGTGCCAGCAGCCACGGGGTTACCTATGGCTACACCTTC
.	.	TRBV15	TRBJ2-7	CATSRYQGSGFPEQYF	TGTGCCACCAGCAGATATCAGGGCAGTGGATTTCCCGAGCAGTACTTC
.	.	TRBV7-2	TRBJ2-1	CASSPTGGYYNEQFF	TGTGCCAGCAGCCCCACCGGAGGGTACTACAATGAGCAGTTCTTC
.	.	TRBV10-1	TRBJ2-2	CASRAETGNTGELFF	TGCGCCAGCCGGGCGGAGACAGGGAACACCGGGGAGCTGTTTTTT
.	.	TRBV9	TRBJ2-2	CASSANTERLVRSSTGELFF	TGTGCCAGCAGCGCTAACACTGAGAGACTAGTTCGAAGTTCCACCGGGGAGCTGTTTTTT
TRBD1	.	TRBV10-3	TRBJ2-7	CATQGASVSYEQYF	TGTGCCACACAGGGGGCGAGTGTTTCCTACGAGCAGTACTTC
.	.	TRBV5-4	TRBJ1-1	CASSSILSRTEAFF	TGTGCCAGCAGCTCTATACTTTCCCGGACTGAAGCTTTCTTT
TRBD1	.	TRBV18	TRBJ1-1	CASSSTGVGAFF	TGTGCCAGCTCATCCACAGGGGTTGGAGCTTTCTTT
.	.	TRBV30	TRBJ1-5	CAWNAGRSENQPQHF	TGTGCCTGGAATGCAGGGAGGTCGGAGAATCAGCCCCAGCATTTT